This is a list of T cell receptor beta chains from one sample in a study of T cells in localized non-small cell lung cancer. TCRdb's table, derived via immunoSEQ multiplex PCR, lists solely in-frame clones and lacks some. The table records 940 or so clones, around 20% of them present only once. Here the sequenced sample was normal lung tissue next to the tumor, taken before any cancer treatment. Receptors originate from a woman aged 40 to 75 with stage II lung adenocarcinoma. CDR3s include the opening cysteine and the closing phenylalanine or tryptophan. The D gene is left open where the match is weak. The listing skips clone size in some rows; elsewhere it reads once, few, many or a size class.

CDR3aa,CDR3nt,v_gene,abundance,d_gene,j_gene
CASSESFNEQFF,TGTGCCAGCAGCGAGAGTTTCAATGAGCAGTTCTTC,TRBV6-8,medium-sized,.,TRBJ2-1
CATTRKTGGAGELFF,TGTGCCACCACCAGAAAGACAGGCGGGGCCGGGGAGCTGTTTTTT,TRBV15,.,.,TRBJ2-2
CASSLGASLQETQYF,TGTGCCAGCAGCTTAGGGGCCTCCTTACAAGAGACCCAGTACTTC,TRBV11-3,medium-sized,.,TRBJ2-5
CASSNSGRASNTGELFF,TGTGCCAGTAGTAATAGCGGGAGGGCCTCGAACACCGGGGAGCTGTTTTTT,TRBV19,.,TRBD2,TRBJ2-2
CASSPDSTGYTQYF,TGTGCCAGCAGCCCTGACTCGACTGGTTATACGCAGTATTTT,TRBV11-3,few,.,TRBJ2-3
CASSPTRTGSSGNTIYF,TGTGCCAGCTCACCTACCCGGACAGGGAGCTCTGGAAACACCATATATTTT,TRBV18,.,TRBD1,TRBJ1-3
CASSPQGQLNNEQFF,TGTGCCAGCAGTCCGCAGGGACAGCTAAACAATGAGCAGTTCTTC,TRBV28,.,TRBD1,TRBJ2-1
CSVEAGNTGELFF,TGCAGCGTTGAGGCGGGGAACACCGGGGAGCTGTTTTTT,TRBV29-1,.,.,TRBJ2-2
CASSGGLVSYEQFF,TGTGCCAGCAGCGGTGGACTAGTAAGCTATGAGCAGTTCTTC,TRBV11-3,medium-sized,TRBD2,TRBJ2-1
CASDLGAQDTDTQYF,TGTGCCAGCGACTTGGGGGCGCAGGACACAGATACGCAGTATTTT,TRBV11-3,large,.,TRBJ2-3
CASSLGASSGANVLTF,TGCGCCAGCAGCTTGGGGGCCAGCTCTGGGGCCAACGTCCTGACTTTC,TRBV5-1,few,.,TRBJ2-6
CASSLGLGDTEAFF,TGTGCCAGCAGCTTGGGGTTGGGGGACACTGAAGCTTTCTTT,TRBV11-3,.,.,TRBJ1-1
CASSARTGLAEAFF,TGTGCCAGCAGCGCCAGGACAGGGTTGGCTGAAGCTTTCTTT,TRBV9,.,TRBD1,TRBJ1-1
CASSPNRAGTEAFF,TGTGCCAGCTCACCGAACAGGGCTGGCACTGAAGCTTTCTTT,TRBV18,.,.,TRBJ1-1
CASSLVGGPSEQYF,TGTGCCAGCAGCTTAGTGGGGGGGCCGTCCGAGCAGTACTTC,TRBV11-3,.,.,TRBJ2-7
CASSLPFLREQNTEAFF,TGTGCCAGCAGCTTACCCTTTCTAAGGGAACAGAACACTGAAGCTTTCTTT,TRBV7-6,few,.,TRBJ1-1